This entry is about one T cell receptor (beta chain). The antigen remains undetermined. The sample is drawn from a study of cytomegalovirus exposure and HLA in healthy donors. Study in general: Unique TCR beta sequences numbering fewer than 130 million came from 150 million to 200 million T cells in an earlier analysis.

Study observations and caveats: The authors considered a cluster of highly shared sequence variants likely to be a sequencing artifact. According to a later analysis, donors in an Asian-associated ancestry cluster reportedly had fewer N-insertions than the approximately 670-donor mean.

In the PCR, 60 Vbeta and 13 Jbeta primers were used. Generated by immunoSEQ multiplex PCR, the TCRdb table keeps only in-frame clones and is missing some. The sample lists 120,000 to 150,000 clones, roughly 76% occurring once. Germline lookup yields CDR1 MNHEY and CDR2 SVGAGI. The CDR3 length is 16 residues. The trim removed 3 bases at V and 8 bases at J, leaving 12 bases unmatched. Source material: PBMCs. The V and J genes are TRBV6-5 and TRBJ1-2; 10 positions agree with TRBD1. This TCR was recovered from a man aged 18 to 30 in good health and CMV-seronegative. DNA for the CDR3: TGTGCCAGCAGTTATGCCGGGACAGGGGAAATCGGGGGCTACACCTTC. It specifies CASSYAGTGEIGGYTF.